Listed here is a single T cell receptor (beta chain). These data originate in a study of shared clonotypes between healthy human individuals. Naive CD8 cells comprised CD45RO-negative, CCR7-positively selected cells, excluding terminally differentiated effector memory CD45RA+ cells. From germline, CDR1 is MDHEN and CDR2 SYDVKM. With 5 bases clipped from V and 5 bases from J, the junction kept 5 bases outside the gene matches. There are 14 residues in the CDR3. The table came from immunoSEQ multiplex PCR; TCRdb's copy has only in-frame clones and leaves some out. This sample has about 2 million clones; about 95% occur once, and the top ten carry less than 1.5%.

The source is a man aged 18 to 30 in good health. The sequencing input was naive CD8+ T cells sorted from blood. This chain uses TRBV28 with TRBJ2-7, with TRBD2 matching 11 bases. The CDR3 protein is CASSIAGGPNEQYF. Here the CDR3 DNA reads TGTGCCAGCAGTATAGCGGGAGGGCCCAACGAGCAGTACTTC. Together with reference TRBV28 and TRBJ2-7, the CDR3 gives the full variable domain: DVKVTQSSRYLVKRTGEKVFLECVQDMDHENMFWYRQDPGLGLRLIYFSYDVKMKEKGDIPEGYSVSREKKERFSLILESASTNQTSMYLCASSIAGGPNEQYFGPGTRLTVT.